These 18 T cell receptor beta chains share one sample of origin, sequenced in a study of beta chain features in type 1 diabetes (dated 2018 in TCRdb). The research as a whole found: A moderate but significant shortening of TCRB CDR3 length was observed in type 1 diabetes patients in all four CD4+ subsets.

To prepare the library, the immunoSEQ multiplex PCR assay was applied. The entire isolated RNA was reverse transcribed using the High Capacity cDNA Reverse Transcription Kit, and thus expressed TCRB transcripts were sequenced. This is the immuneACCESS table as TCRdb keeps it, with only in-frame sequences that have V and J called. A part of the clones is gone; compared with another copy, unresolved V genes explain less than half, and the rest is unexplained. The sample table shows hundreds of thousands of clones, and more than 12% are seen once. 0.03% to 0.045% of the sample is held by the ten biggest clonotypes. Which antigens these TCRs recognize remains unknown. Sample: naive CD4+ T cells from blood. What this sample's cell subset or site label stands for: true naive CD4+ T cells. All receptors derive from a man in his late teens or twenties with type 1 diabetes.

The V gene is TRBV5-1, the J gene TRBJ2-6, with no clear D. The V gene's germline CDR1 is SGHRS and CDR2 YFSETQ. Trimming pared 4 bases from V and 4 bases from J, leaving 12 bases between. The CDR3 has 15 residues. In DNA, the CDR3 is TGCGCCAGCAGCCTCATGAGGACCGGGGCCAACGTCCTGACTTTC. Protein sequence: CASSLMRTGANVLTF.

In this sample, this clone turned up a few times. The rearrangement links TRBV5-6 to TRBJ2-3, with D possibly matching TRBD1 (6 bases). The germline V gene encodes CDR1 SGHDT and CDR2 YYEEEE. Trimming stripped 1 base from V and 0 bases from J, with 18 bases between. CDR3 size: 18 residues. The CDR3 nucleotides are TGTGCCAGCAGCTTGTTCCGCAAGGACAGCCTGAGCACAGATACGCAGTATTTT. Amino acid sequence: CASSLFRKDSLSTDTQYF. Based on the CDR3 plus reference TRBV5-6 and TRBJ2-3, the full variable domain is DAGVTQSPTHLIKTRGQQVTLRCSPKSGHDTVSWYQQALGQGPQFIFQYYEEEERQRGNFPDRFSGHQFPNYSSELNVNALLLGDSALYLCASSLFRKDSLSTDTQYFGPGTRLTVL.

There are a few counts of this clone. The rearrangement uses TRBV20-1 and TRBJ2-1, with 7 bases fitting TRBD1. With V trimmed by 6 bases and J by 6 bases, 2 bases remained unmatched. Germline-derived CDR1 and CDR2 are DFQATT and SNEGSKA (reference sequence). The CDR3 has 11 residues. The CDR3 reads CSAGQSNEQFF. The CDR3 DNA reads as TGCAGTGCGGGACAGAGCAATGAGCAGTTCTTC.

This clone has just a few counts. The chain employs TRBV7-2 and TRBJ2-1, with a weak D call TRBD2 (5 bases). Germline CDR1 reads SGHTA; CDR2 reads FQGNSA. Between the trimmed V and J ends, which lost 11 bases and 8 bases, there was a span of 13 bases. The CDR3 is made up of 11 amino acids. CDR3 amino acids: CASHRGHEQFF. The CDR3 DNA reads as TGTGCCTCTCATCGCGGGCATGAGCAGTTCTTC.

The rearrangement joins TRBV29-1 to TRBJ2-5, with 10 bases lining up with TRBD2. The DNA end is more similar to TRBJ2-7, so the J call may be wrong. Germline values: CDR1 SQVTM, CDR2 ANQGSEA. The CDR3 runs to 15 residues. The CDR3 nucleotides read TGCAGCGTTCGATTAGCGGGAGGCCGTATCTACGAGCAGTACTTC. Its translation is CSVRLAGGRIYEQYF.

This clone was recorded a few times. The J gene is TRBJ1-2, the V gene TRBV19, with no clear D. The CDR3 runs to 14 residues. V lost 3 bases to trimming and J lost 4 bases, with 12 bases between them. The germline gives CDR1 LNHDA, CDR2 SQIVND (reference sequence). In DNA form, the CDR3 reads TGTGCCAGTAGTATGCAAAACGGAGCCTATGGCTACACCTTC. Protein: CASSMQNGAYGYTF.

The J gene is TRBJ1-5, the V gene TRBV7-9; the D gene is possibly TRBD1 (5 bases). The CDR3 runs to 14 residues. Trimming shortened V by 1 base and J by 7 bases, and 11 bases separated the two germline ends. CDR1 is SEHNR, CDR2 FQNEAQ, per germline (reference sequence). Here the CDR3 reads CASSLVGEGQPQHF. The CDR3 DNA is TGTGCCAGCAGCTTAGTAGGGGAAGGACAGCCCCAGCATTTT.

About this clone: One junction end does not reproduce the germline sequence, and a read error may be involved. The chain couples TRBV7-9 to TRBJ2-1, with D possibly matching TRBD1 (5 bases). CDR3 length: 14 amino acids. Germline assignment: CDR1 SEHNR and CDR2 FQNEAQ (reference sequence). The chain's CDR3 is CASSPGHGNNEQFF. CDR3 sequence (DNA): TGCGCCAGCAGCCCCGGACACGGAAACAATGAGCAGTTCTTC.

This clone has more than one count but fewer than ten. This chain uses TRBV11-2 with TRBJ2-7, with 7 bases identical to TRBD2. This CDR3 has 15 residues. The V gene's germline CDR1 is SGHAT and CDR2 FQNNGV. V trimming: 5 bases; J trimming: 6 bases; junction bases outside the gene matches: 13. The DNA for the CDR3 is TGTGCCAGCAGCCCCGTTAGCGCGGGAGTGTCCGAGCAGTACTTC. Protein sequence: CASSPVSAGVSEQYF.

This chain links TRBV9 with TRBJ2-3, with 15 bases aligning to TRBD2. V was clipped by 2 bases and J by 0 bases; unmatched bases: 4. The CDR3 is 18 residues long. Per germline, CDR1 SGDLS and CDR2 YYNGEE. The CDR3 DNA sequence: TGTGCCAGCAGCGTTGGGACTAGCGGGGGGTACAGCACAGATACGCAGTATTTT. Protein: CASSVGTSGGYSTDTQYF.

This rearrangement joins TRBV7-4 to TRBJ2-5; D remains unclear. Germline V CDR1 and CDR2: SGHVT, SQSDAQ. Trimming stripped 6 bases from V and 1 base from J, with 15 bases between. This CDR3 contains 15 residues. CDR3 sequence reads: CASSVDGHCQETQYF. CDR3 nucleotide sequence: TGTGCCAGCAGTGTGGACGGGCACTGCCAAGAGACCCAGTACTTC.

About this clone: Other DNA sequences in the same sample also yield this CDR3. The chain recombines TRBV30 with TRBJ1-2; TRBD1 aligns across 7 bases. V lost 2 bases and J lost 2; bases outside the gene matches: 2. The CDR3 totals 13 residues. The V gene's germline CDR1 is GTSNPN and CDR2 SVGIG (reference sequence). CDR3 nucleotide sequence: TGTGCCTGGAGTACAGGGGTCAACTATGGCTACACCTTC. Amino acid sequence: CAWSTGVNYGYTF.

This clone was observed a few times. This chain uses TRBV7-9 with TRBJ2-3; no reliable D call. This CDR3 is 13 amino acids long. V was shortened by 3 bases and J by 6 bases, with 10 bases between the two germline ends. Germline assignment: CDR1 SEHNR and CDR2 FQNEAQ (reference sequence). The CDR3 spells CASSFRGRDTQYF. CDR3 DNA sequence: TGTGCCAGCAGCTTCCGTGGCCGGGATACGCAGTATTTT.

In DNA form, the CDR3 reads TGTGCCTGGAGTACCCTGACAAAGAAGTACTTC. Amino acid sequence: CAWSTLTKKYF. The V and J genes are TRBV30 and TRBJ2-7; D not resolved. V was trimmed by 2 bases and J by 11 bases, leaving 13 bases between them. The CDR3 contains 11 residues. The germline V gene encodes CDR1 GTSNPN and CDR2 SVGIG (reference sequence).

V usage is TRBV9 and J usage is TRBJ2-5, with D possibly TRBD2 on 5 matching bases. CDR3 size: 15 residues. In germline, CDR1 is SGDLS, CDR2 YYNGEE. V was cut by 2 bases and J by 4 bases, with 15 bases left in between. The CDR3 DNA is TGTGCCAGCAGCGTGAGTCTAGCCTCAAGAGAGACCCAGTACTTC. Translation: CASSVSLASRETQYF.

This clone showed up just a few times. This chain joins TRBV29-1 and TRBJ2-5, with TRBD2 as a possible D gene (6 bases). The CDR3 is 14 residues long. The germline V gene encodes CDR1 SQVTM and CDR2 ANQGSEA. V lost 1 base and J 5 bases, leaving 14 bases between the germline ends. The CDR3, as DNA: TGCAGCGTTGAAGCACCCTTGGGGGGTGAGACCCAGTACTTC. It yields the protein CSVEAPLGGETQYF. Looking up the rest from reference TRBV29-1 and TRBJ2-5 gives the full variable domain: SAVISQKPSRDICQRGTSLTIQCQVDSQVTMMFWYRQQPGQSLTLIATANQGSEATYESGFVIDKFPISRPNLTFSTLTVSNMSPEDSSIYLCSVEAPLGGETQYFGPGTRLLVL.

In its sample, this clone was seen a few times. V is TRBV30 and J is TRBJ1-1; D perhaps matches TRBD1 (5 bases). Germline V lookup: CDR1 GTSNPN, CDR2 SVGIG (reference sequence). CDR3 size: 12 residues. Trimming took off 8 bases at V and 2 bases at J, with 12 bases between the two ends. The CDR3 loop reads CASYRTNTEAFF. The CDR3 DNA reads TGTGCCAGTTATAGGACAAACACTGAAGCTTTCTTT.

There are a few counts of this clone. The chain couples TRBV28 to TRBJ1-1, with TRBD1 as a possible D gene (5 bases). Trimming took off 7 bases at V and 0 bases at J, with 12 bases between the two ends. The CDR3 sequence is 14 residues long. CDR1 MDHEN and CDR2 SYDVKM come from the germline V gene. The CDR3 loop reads CASIRGDVNTEAFF. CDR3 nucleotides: TGTGCCAGCATTCGAGGGGACGTGAACACTGAAGCTTTCTTT.